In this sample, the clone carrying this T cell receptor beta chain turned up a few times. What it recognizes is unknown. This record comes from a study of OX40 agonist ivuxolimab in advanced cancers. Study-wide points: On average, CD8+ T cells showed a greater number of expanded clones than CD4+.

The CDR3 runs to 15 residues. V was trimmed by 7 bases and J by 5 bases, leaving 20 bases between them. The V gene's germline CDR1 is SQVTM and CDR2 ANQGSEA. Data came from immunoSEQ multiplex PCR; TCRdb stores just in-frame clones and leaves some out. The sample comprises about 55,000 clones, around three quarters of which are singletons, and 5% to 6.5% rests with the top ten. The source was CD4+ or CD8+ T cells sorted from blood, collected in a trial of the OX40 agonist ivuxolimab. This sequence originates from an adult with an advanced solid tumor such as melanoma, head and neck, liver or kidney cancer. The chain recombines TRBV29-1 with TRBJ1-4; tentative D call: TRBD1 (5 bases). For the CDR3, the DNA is TGCAGCGCCCAAGGGGCCCGGGAATTGAATGAAAAACTGTTTTTT. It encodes CSAQGARELNEKLFF.